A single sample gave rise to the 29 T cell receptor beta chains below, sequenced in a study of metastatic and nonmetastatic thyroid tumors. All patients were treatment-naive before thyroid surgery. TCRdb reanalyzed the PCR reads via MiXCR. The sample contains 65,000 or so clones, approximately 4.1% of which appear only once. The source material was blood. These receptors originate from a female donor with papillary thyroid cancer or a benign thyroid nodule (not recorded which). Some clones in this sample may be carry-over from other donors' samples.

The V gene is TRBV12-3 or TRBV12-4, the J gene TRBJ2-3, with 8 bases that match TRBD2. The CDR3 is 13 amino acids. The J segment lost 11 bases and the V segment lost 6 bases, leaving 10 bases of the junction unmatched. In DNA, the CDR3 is TGTGCCAGCAGGCCTCTAGCGGGTTACGAGCAGTATTTT. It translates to CASRPLAGYEQYF.

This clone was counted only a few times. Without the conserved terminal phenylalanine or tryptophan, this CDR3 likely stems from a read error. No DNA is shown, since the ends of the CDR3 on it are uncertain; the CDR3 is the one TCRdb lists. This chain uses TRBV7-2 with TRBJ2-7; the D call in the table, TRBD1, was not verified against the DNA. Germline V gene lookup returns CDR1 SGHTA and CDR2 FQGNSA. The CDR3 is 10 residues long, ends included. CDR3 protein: CASSLGCPCR.

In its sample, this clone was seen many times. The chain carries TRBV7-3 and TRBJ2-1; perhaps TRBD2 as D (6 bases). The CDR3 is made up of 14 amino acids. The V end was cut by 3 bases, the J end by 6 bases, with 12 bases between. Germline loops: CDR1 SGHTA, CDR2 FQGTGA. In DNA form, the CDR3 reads TGTGCCAGCAGCTTCGGGACTTCCCCCAATGAGCAGTTCTTC. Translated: CASSFGTSPNEQFF.

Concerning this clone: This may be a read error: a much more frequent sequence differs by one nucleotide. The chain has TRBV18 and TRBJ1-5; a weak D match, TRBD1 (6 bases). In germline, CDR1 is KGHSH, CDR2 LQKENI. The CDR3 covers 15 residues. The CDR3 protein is CASSQSQGRNHPQHF. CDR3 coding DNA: TGTGCCAGCTCCCAATCGCAGGGGCGTAATCATCCCCAGCATTTT.

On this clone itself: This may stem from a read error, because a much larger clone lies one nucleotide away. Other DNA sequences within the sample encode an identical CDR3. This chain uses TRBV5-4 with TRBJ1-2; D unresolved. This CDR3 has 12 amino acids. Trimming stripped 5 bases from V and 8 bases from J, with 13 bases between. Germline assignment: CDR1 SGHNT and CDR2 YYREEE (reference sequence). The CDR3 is CASSLPGGGYTF. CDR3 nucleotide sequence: TGTGCCAGCAGTTTGCCGGGAGGCGGCTACACCTTC.

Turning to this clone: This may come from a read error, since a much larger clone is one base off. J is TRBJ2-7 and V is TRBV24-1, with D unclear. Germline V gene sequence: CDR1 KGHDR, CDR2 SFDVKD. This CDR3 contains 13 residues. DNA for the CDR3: TGTGCCACCAGTGCCCAGTGCTCCTATGAGCAGTACTTC. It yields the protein CATSAQCSYEQYF.

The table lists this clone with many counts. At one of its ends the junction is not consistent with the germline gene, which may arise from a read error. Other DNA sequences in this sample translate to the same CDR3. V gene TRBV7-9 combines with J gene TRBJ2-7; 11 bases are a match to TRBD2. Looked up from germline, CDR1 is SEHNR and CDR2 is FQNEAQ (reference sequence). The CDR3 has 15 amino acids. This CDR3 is CASSLRLAGPYGQYF. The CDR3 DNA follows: TGTGCCAGCAGCTTGCGACTAGCGGGACCCTACGGGCAGTACTTC.

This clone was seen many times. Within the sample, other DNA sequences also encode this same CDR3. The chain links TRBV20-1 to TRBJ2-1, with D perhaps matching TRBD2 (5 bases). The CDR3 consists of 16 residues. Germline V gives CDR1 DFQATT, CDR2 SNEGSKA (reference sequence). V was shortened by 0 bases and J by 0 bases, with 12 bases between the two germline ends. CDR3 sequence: CSARDEAGFSYNEQFF. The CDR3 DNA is TGCAGTGCTAGAGATGAGGCGGGCTTCTCCTACAATGAGCAGTTCTTC.

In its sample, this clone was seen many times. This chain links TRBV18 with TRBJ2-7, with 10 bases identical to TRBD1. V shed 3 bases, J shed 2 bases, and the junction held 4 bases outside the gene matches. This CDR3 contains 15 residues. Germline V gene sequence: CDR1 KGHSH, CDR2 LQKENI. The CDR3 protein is CASSPAGTGAYEQYF. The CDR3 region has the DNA TGTGCCAGCTCACCGGCCGGGACAGGGGCCTACGAGCAGTACTTC.

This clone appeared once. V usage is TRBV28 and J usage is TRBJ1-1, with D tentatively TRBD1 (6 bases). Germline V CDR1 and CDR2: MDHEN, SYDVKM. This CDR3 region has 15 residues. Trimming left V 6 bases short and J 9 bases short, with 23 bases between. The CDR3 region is CASSLTGDTKTKAFF. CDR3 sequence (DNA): TGTGCCAGCAGCTTGACAGGAGATACGAAAACTAAAGCTTTCTTT. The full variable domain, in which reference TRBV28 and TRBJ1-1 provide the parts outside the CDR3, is DVKVTQSSRYLVKRTGEKVFLECVQDMDHENMFWYRQDPGLGLRLIYFSYDVKMKEKGDIPEGYSVSREKKERFSLILESASTNQTSMYLCASSLTGDTKTKAFFGQGTRLTVV.

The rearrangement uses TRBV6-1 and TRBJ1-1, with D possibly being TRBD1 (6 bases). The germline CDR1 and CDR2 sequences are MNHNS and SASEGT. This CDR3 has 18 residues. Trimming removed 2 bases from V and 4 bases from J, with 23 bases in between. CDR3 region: CASSEMGGRGWLGTEAFF. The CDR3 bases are TGTGCCAGCAGTGAAATGGGGGGCAGAGGCTGGTTGGGCACTGAAGCTTTCTTT.

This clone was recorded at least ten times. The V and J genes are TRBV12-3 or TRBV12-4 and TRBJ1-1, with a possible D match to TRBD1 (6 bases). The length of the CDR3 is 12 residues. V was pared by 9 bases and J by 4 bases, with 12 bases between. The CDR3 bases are TGTGCCAGTGCGACACAGGGCACTGAAGCTTTCTTT. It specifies CASATQGTEAFF.

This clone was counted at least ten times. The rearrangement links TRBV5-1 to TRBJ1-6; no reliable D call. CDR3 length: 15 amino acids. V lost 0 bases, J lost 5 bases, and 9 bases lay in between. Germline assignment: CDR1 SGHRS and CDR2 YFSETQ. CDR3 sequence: CASSLAGPNNSPLHF. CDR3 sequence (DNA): TGCGCCAGCAGCTTGGCTGGGCCTAATAATTCACCCCTCCACTTT.

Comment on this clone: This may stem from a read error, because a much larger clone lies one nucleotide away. CDR3 protein: CSAIDGRGGRAGNEQFF. The DNA for the CDR3 is TGCAGTGCTATAGATGGAAGGGGCGGGAGGGCAGGGAATGAGCAGTTCTTC. This chain connects TRBV20-1 to TRBJ2-1; 9 bases agree with TRBD2. The germline gives CDR1 DFQATT, CDR2 SNEGSKA (reference sequence). The CDR3 has 17 residues. J lost 7 bases, V lost 4 bases, and 17 bases had no gene match.

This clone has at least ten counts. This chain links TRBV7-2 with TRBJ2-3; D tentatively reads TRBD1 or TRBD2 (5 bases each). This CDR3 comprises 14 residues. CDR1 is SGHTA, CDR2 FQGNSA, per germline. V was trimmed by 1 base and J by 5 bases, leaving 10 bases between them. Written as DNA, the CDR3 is TGTGCCAGCAGCTTAGAGGGGAGAGGAGATACGCAGTATTTT. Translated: CASSLEGRGDTQYF.

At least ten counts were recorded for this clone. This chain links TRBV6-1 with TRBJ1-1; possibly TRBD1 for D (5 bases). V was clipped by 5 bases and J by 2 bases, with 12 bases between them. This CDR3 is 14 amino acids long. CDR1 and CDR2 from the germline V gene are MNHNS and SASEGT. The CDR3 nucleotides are TGTGCCAGCAGTTACGGGGGAGAAAACACTGAAGCTTTCTTT. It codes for CASSYGGENTEAFF.

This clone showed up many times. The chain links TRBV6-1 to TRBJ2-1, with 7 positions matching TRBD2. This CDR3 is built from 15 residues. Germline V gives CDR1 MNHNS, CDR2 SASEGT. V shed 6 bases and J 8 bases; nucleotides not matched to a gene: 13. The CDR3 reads CASSPGLRASDEQFF. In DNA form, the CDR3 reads TGTGCCAGCAGCCCGGGACTACGAGCATCCGATGAGCAGTTCTTC.

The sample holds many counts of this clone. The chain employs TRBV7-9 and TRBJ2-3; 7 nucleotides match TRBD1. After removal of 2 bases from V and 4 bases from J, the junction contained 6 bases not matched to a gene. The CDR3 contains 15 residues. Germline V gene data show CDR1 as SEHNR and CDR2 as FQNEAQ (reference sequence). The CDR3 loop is CASSLRDSRADTQYF. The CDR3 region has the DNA TGTGCCAGCAGCTTAAGGGACAGCCGCGCAGATACGCAGTATTTT. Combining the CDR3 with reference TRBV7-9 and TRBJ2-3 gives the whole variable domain DTGVSQNPRHKITKRGQNVTFRCDPISEHNRLYWYRQTLGQGPEFLTYFQNEAQLEKSRLLSDRFSAERPKGSFSTLEIQRTEQGDSAMYLCASSLRDSRADTQYFGPGTRLTVL.

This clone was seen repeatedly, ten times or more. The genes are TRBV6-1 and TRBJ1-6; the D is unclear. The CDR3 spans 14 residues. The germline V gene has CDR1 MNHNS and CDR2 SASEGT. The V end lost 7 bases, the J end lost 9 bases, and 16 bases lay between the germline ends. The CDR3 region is CASTLGPGRSPLHF. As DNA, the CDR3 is TGTGCCAGCACTCTCGGGCCCGGTCGTTCACCCCTCCACTTT.

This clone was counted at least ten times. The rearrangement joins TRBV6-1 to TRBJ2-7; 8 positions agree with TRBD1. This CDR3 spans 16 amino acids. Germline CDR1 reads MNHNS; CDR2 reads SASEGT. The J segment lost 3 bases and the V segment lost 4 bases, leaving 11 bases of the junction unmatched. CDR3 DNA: TGTGCCAGCAGTGTTTACGGACAGGGTCAGGACTACGAGCAGTACTTC. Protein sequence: CASSVYGQGQDYEQYF.

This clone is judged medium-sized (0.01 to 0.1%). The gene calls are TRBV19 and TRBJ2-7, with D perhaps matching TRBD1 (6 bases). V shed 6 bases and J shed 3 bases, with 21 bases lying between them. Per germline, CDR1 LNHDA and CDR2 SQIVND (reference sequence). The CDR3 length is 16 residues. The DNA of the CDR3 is TGTGCCAGTAGCGGCGATACAGGGCATTATATCTACGAGCAGTACTTC. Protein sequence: CASSGDTGHYIYEQYF.

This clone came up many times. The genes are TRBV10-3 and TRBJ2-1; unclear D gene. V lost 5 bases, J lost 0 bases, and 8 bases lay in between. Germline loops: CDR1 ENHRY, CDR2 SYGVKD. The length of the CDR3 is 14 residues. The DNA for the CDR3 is TGTGCCATCAGTCAAGACCGCTCCTACAATGAGCAGTTCTTC. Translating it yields CAISQDRSYNEQFF.

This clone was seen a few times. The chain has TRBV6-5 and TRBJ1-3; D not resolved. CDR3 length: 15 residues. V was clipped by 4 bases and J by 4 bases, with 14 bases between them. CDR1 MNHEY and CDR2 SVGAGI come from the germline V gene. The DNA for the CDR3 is TGTGCCAGCAGTTCAAAGTTGGAAGGAGGAAACACCATATATTTT. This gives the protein CASSSKLEGGNTIYF.

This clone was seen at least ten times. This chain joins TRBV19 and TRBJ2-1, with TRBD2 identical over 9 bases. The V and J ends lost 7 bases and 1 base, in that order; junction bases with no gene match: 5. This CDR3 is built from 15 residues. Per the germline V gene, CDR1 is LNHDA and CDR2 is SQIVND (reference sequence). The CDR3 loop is CASTGGRASYNEQFF. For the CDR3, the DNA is TGTGCCAGTACCGGCGGGAGGGCTTCCTACAATGAGCAGTTCTTC.

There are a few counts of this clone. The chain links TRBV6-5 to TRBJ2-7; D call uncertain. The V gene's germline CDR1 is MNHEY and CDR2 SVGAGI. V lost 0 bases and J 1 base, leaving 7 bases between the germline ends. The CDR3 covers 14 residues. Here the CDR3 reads CASSYSGGSYEQYF. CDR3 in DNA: TGTGCCAGCAGTTACTCCGGTGGGTCCTACGAGCAGTACTTC.

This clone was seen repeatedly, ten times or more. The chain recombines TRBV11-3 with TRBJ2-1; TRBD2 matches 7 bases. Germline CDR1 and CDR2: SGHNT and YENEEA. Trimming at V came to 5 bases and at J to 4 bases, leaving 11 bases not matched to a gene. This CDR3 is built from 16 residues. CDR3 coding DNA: TGTGCCAGCAGCGCGGGGACCACGGGGGGTTACAATGAGCAGTTCTTC. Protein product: CASSAGTTGGYNEQFF.

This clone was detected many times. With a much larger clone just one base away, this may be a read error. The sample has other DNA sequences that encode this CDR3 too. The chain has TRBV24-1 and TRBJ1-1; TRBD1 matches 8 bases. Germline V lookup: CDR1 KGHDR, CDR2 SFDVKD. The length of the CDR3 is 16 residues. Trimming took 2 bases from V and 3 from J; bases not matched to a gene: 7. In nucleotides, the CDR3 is TGTGCCACCAGTGATTCTGGACAGGGTGGCTACACTGAAGCTTTCTTT. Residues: CATSDSGQGGYTEAFF.

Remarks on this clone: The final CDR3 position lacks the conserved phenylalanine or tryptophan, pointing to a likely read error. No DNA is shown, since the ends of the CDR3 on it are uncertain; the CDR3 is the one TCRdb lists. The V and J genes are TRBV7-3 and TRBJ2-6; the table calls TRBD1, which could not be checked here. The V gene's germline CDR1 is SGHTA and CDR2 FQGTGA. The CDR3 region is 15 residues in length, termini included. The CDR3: CASNPFLPGADVLTL.

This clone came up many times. CDR3 sequence (DNA): TGTGCCAGCTCACCACGGGGGTCGGCCTACGAGCAGTACTTC. Amino acid sequence: CASSPRGSAYEQYF. V usage is TRBV18 and J usage is TRBJ2-7; D possibly uses TRBD1 or TRBD2 (5 bases each). The V end was cut by 1 base, the J end by 2 bases, with 9 bases between. This CDR3 has 14 residues. CDR1 and CDR2 from the germline V gene are KGHSH and LQKENI.